One sample yielded the 32 T cell receptor beta chains listed below, sequenced in a study of cytomegalovirus exposure and HLA in healthy donors. 60 Vbeta and 13 Jbeta primers were used in PCR. Sequenced by immunoSEQ multiplex PCR; TCRdb stores in-frame clones only, minus some. The sample includes roughly 150,000 clones, roughly 85% of them seen just once. The sequenced sample consisted of PBMCs. The source is a boy between 2 and 15 years old in good health and CMV-seronegative.

This chain joins TRBV10-3 and TRBJ2-7; the D gene is possibly TRBD2 (8 bases). The CDR3 runs 15 residues. Deletions cut 3 bases from V and 3 bases from J, with 15 bases between. Germline CDR1 reads ENHRY; CDR2 reads SYGVKD. DNA for the CDR3: TGTGCCATCAGTGACCCGACAGGGACTAGCTACGAGCAGTACGTC. Residues: CAISDPTGTSYEQYV.

The CDR3: CASSLRQGARDTQYF. The CDR3 DNA is TGTGCCAGCTCACTCCGCCAGGGGGCTAGAGATACGCAGTATTTT. This chain connects TRBV18 to TRBJ2-3; 8 bases fit TRBD1. V was pared by 4 bases and J by 5 bases, with 8 bases of the junction left unmatched. The germline CDR1 and CDR2 sequences are KGHSH and LQKENI. The CDR3 consists of 15 residues.

This rearrangement joins TRBV2 to TRBJ1-4; D gene ambiguous. The germline V and J ends were trimmed by 6 bases and 5 bases, with 13 bases remaining between them. The germline gives CDR1 SNHLY, CDR2 FYNNEI. This CDR3 has 14 amino acids. This CDR3 is CASRTGIGNEKLFF. CDR3 sequence (DNA): TGTGCCAGCAGGACCGGGATAGGGAATGAAAAACTGTTTTTT.

The chain has TRBV2 and TRBJ1-1; no clear D gene. CDR3 length equals 14 residues. The V end was cut by 9 bases, the J end by 5 bases, with 19 bases between. Per the germline V gene, CDR1 is SNHLY and CDR2 is FYNNEI. CDR3 sequence reads: CARPVSGFGTEAFF. DNA for the CDR3: TGTGCCAGACCGGTTTCGGGGTTCGGTACTGAAGCTTTCTTT.

The chain has TRBV2 and TRBJ2-7; D might be TRBD1 (5 bases). CDR3 length: 12 residues. Germline-derived CDR1 and CDR2 are SNHLY and FYNNEI. V was cut by 4 bases and J by 5 bases, with 9 bases left in between. This chain's CDR3 is CASSGRQHEQYF. For the CDR3, the DNA is TGTGCCAGCAGTGGAAGACAGCACGAGCAGTACTTC.

V usage is TRBV10-2 and J usage is TRBJ1-2, with 7 bases lining up with TRBD1. CDR3 length: 15 residues. Trimming took 6 bases from V and 6 from J; bases not matched to a gene: 13. Germline loops: CDR1 WSHSY, CDR2 SAAADI. CDR3 bases: TGCGCCAGCAGAGCCCCGGGAGGGACAGATGATGGCTACACCTTC. Protein: CASRAPGGTDDGYTF.

The chain uses TRBV7-9 and TRBJ1-1; tentatively, D is TRBD1 (5 bases). CDR1 SEHNR and CDR2 FQNEAQ come from the germline V gene (reference sequence). The CDR3 sequence is 14 residues long. With 3 bases removed from V and 3 bases from J, the gap between germline ends came to 11 bases. CDR3 in DNA: TGTGCCAGCAGCTTCAGTGGGGACTACACTGAAGCTTTCTTT. Its translation: CASSFSGDYTEAFF.

The chain couples TRBV9 to TRBJ2-2; a weak D match, TRBD1 (6 bases). Deletions cut 0 bases from V and 6 bases from J, with 15 bases between. Germline lookup yields CDR1 SGDLS and CDR2 YYNGEE. The CDR3 extends over 16 amino acids. CDR3 loop: CASSVVIRGLAGELFF. CDR3 bases: TGTGCCAGCAGCGTAGTGATCAGGGGTCTCGCCGGGGAGCTGTTTTTT.

CDR3 amino acids: CSVEWASGSYNEQFF. In nucleotides, the CDR3 is TGCAGCGTTGAGTGGGCTAGCGGGTCTTACAATGAGCAGTTCTTC. V is TRBV29-1 and J is TRBJ2-1; TRBD2 aligns across 8 bases. V lost 3 bases, J lost 4 bases, and 8 bases stayed unmatched. Germline lookup yields CDR1 SQVTM and CDR2 ANQGSEA. The CDR3 runs 15 residues.

The chain combines TRBV11-2 with TRBJ2-7; 9 bases align to TRBD1. The length of the CDR3 is 16 residues. The V segment lost 4 bases and the J segment 6 bases; nucleotides outside the gene matches: 13. Germline values: CDR1 SGHAT, CDR2 FQNNGV. The CDR3 reads CASSWRDRAKGCEQYV. The DNA of the CDR3 is TGTGCCAGCAGCTGGCGGGACAGGGCTAAAGGTTGCGAGCAGTACGTC.

The chain uses TRBV29-1 and TRBJ2-3; D not certain. CDR3 length: 14 residues. V was clipped by 7 bases and J by 0 bases, with 14 bases between them. CDR1 SQVTM and CDR2 ANQGSEA come from the germline V gene. CDR3 bases: TGCAGCGCTTCTGATGCGGCTAGCACAGATACGCAGTATTTT. Translation gives CSASDAASTDTQYF.

The genes are TRBV6-6 and TRBJ2-3; D is unclear. Looked up from germline, CDR1 is MNHNY and CDR2 is SVGAGI (reference sequence). V lost 4 bases, J lost 1 base, and 15 bases lay in between. This CDR3 spans 16 amino acids. This CDR3 reads CASSSHNPRGTDTQYF. The CDR3 nucleotides read TGTGCCAGCAGTTCACACAACCCTCGGGGCACAGATACGCAGTATTTT.

This chain links TRBV18 with TRBJ2-2, with TRBD1 identical over 8 bases. Per the germline V gene, CDR1 is KGHSH and CDR2 is LQKENI. The CDR3 loop spans 16 amino acids. Losses at the gene ends were 1 base for V and 1 base for J; bases not matched to a gene: 2. CDR3 DNA: TGTGCCAGCTCACCACGGACAGGGATGAACACCGGGGAGCTGTTTTTT. Translating gives CASSPRTGMNTGELFF.

V usage is TRBV5-4 and J usage is TRBJ2-3; D may be TRBD1 (5 bases). V gave up 4 bases and J gave up 1 base, with 13 bases separating them. The CDR3 is 15 residues long. Germline V gene lookup returns CDR1 SGHNT and CDR2 YYREEE (reference sequence). The CDR3, as DNA: TGTGCCAGCAGCCCATGGGGCGGAGGCACAGATACGCAGTATTTT. It translates to CASSPWGGGTDTQYF.

This chain connects TRBV19 to TRBJ2-7; 16 bases fit TRBD2. J lost 2 bases, V lost 8 bases, and 9 bases had no gene match. The CDR3 extends over 17 amino acids. Per germline, CDR1 LNHDA and CDR2 SQIVND (reference sequence). CDR3 sequence (DNA): TGTGCCAGTCGGGGACTAGCGGGGGGGCCCGTTACCTACGAGCAGTACGTC. This gives the protein CASRGLAGGPVTYEQYV.

This chain links TRBV9 with TRBJ2-1, with 8 bases that match TRBD1. Germline V gene lookup returns CDR1 SGDLS and CDR2 YYNGEE. The CDR3 is 17 residues long. Trimming at V came to 2 bases and at J to 10 bases, leaving 17 bases not matched to a gene. The CDR3 nucleotides are TGTGCCAGCAGCGTCGCGGGGACAGGACTGCTTTATGGGGAGCAGTTCTTC. Protein: CASSVAGTGLLYGEQFF. Using reference TRBV9 and TRBJ2-1 for the parts outside the CDR3, the full variable domain is DSGVTQTPKHLITATGQRVTLRCSPRSGDLSVYWYQQSLDQGLQFLIQYYNGEERAKGNILERFSAQQFPDLHSELNLSSLELGDSALYFCASSVAGTGLLYGEQFFGPGTRLTVL.

The chain has TRBV28 and TRBJ2-7; no reliable D call. Germline CDR1 is MDHEN and CDR2 is SYDVKM. V lost 2 bases and J 5 bases, leaving 10 bases between the germline ends. This CDR3 has 13 amino acids. This CDR3 is CASSLVARDEQYF. The CDR3 region has the DNA TGTGCCAGCAGTTTAGTCGCCCGCGACGAGCAGTACTTC.

V and J are TRBV28 and TRBJ1-5; D perhaps matches TRBD1 (6 bases). Trimming pared 4 bases from V and 2 bases from J, leaving 9 bases between. This CDR3 has 14 amino acids. Germline V gene sequence: CDR1 MDHEN, CDR2 SYDVKM. The CDR3 coding sequence is TGTGCCAGCAGTTCGGGACACCGCAATCAGCCCCAGCATTTT. It codes for CASSSGHRNQPQHF.

This clone was recorded once. V is TRBV6-5 and J is TRBJ1-6; D is perhaps TRBD1 (5 bases). This CDR3 comprises 14 residues. Germline-derived CDR1 and CDR2 are MNHEY and SVGAGI. Trimming pared 8 bases from V and 6 bases from J, leaving 14 bases between. Here the CDR3 reads CASQRRGLNSPLHF. The CDR3 bases are TGTGCCAGCCAGAGGAGGGGACTTAATTCACCCCTCCACTTT.

V usage is TRBV6-1 and J usage is TRBJ1-5, with 7 bases matching TRBD1. The CDR3 sequence is 15 residues long. Trimming took 6 bases from V and 7 from J; bases not matched to a gene: 12. Germline CDR1 reads MNHNS; CDR2 reads SASEGT. For the CDR3, the DNA is TGTGCCAGCAGCTTGACAGGGACACGGGGCCAGCCCCAGCATTTT. Its translation: CASSLTGTRGQPQHF.

This clone was observed a single time. The gene calls are TRBV27 and TRBJ2-2; a possible D gene is TRBD2 (6 bases). Trimming cost V 4 bases and J 2 bases, with 8 bases left between them. The CDR3 contains 14 residues. Germline V gene lookup returns CDR1 MNHEY and CDR2 SMNVEV (reference sequence). CDR3 DNA sequence: TGTGCCAGCAGTTGGGGACTTAACACCGGGGAGCTGTTTTTT. Translating gives CASSWGLNTGELFF.

The chain is built from TRBV29-1 and TRBJ2-1, with 10 bases identical to TRBD1. The V and J ends lost 2 bases and 10 bases, in that order; junction bases with no gene match: 11. Germline loops: CDR1 SQVTM, CDR2 ANQGSEA. This CDR3 has 15 residues. The CDR3 reads CSVEPAGQGVLEQFF. The CDR3 coding sequence is TGCAGCGTTGAACCGGCCGGACAGGGGGTCCTGGAGCAGTTCTTC.

The V call is TRBV19, the J call TRBJ2-2; TRBD2 aligns across 10 bases. Germline V CDR1 and CDR2: LNHDA, SQIVND (reference sequence). The CDR3 is made up of 14 amino acids. The ends lost 5 bases at V and 3 bases at J; junction bases unmatched: 0. The CDR3: CASSGLADTGELFF. The CDR3 DNA sequence: TGTGCCAGTAGTGGACTAGCGGACACCGGGGAGCTGTTTTTT.

This rearrangement joins TRBV6-1 to TRBJ1-2, with 11 nucleotides matching TRBD1. V was clipped by 11 bases and J by 7 bases; unmatched bases: 12. There are 14 residues in the CDR3. Germline V lookup: CDR1 MNHNS, CDR2 SASEGT. CDR3 bases: TGTGCCGGACGTACCGGGACAGGGGGTCGTGGCTACACCTTC. This sequence encodes CAGRTGTGGRGYTF.

The rearrangement uses TRBV19 and TRBJ2-7; 9 bases match TRBD1. The CDR3 is 16 amino acids. Germline V lookup: CDR1 LNHDA, CDR2 SQIVND (reference sequence). V trimming: 5 bases; J trimming: 3 bases; junction bases outside the gene matches: 11. Written as DNA, the CDR3 is TGTGCCAGTAGTTTCCTTACGGGACAGGGTATCTACGAGCAGTACTTC. This encodes CASSFLTGQGIYEQYF.

The chain is built from TRBV13 and TRBJ2-4, with 12 bases aligning to TRBD2. The germline V gene has CDR1 PRHDT and CDR2 FYEKMQ (reference sequence). The V gene end was trimmed by 4 bases and the J gene end by 6 bases; junction bases not matched to a gene: 4. CDR3 length: 15 amino acids. CDR3 region: CASSSGGLAGNIQYF. Written as DNA, the CDR3 is TGTGCCAGCAGCTCAGGGGGACTAGCGGGAAACATTCAGTACTTC.

The chain recombines TRBV4-1 with TRBJ2-5; D is possibly TRBD2 (6 bases). CDR1 MGHRA and CDR2 YSYEKL come from the germline V gene. Trimming removed 0 bases at V and 1 base at J, with 12 bases between. The CDR3 is 16 residues long. Here the CDR3 reads CASSQEAGMFQETQYF. In DNA, the CDR3 is TGCGCCAGCAGCCAAGAGGCGGGGATGTTCCAAGAGACCCAGTACTTC.

The J gene is TRBJ1-4, the V gene TRBV15; D is undetermined. The V end lost 0 bases, the J end lost 7 bases, and 12 bases lay between the germline ends. The V gene's germline CDR1 is LNHNV and CDR2 YYDKDF (reference sequence). The CDR3 sequence is 15 residues long. The CDR3 reads CATSRDHREGEKLFF. In DNA, the CDR3 is TGTGCCACCAGCAGAGATCATAGGGAGGGTGAAAAACTGTTTTTT.

The chain links TRBV7-9 to TRBJ1-4; TRBD1 is a possible D gene (6 bases). Germline CDR1 SEHNR, CDR2 FQNEAQ (reference sequence). The length of the CDR3 is 12 residues. Trimming left V 0 bases short and J 12 bases short, with 8 bases between. This chain's CDR3 is CASSLAPGELFF. In nucleotides, the CDR3 is TGTGCCAGCAGCTTAGCGCCAGGGGAACTGTTTTTT.

V is TRBV10-2 and J is TRBJ2-7, with a possible D match to TRBD2 (7 bases). CDR3 length equals 13 residues. Germline CDR1 WSHSY, CDR2 SAAADI. Trimming shortened V by 6 bases and J by 2 bases, and 11 bases separated the two germline ends. CDR3: CASRGGVAYEQYF. The DNA for the CDR3 is TGCGCCAGCAGAGGGGGGGTCGCCTACGAGCAGTACTTC.

This clone was seen only once. The sample holds other DNA sequences that translate to the same CDR3. The genes are TRBV28 and TRBJ1-2, with a possible D match to TRBD1 (5 bases). The V gene's germline CDR1 is MDHEN and CDR2 SYDVKM. V lost 1 base to trimming and J lost 5 bases, with 5 bases between them. The CDR3 contains 12 residues. This CDR3 is CASSLSGYGYTF. CDR3 DNA: TGTGCCAGCAGTTTATCAGGGTATGGCTACACCTTC.

This chain connects TRBV30 to TRBJ1-6; D may be TRBD1 (6 bases). The CDR3 loop spans 13 amino acids. Trimming shortened V by 4 bases and J by 6 bases, and 10 bases separated the two germline ends. CDR1 and CDR2 (germline): GTSNPN, SVGIG (reference sequence). The CDR3 region has the DNA TGTGCCTGGACAACAGGGCTTAATTCACCCCTCCACTTT. Translation gives CAWTTGLNSPLHF.